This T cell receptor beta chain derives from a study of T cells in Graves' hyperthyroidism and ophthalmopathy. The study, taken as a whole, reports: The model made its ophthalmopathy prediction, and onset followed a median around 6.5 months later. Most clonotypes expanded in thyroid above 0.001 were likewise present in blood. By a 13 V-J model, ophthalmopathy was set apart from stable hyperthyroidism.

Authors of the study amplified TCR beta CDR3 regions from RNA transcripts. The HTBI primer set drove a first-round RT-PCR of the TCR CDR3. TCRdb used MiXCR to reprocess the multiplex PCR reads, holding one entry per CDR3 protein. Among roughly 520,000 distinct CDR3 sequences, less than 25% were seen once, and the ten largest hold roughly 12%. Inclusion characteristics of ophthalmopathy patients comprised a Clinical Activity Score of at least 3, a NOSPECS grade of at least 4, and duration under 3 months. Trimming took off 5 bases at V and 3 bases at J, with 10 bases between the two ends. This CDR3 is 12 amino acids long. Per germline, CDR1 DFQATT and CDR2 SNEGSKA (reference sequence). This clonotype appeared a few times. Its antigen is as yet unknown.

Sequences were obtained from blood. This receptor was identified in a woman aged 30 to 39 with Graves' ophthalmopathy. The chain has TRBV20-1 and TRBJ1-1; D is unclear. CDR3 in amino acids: CSARHPDTEAFF. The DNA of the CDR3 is TGCAGTGCTCGACACCCCGACACTGAAGCTTTCTTT.